This record looks at one T cell receptor beta chain sequence and its context. This entry belongs to a study of blood T cell repertoires in COVID-19. Study details: Italy, Spain and the United States were the sources of the convalescent and acute COVID-19 samples. Sources were T cells, B-cell-depleted T cells, or PBMCs; the material itself was cDNA or gDNA.

Trimming took off 0 bases at V and 4 bases at J, with 6 bases between the two ends. The CDR3 runs to 14 residues. Germline values: CDR1 SGHDN, CDR2 FVKESK. Source study methods: Estimates of nucleated cell counts were drawn from the amplification of reference gene primers. Sequencing used immunoSEQ multiplex PCR; TCRdb keeps in-frame clones, though not all of them. The V and J calls and clone size come from that table; D and trimming were worked out from the DNA. The sample comprises about 67,000 clones, around 86% of which are singletons, and 5% to 6.5% rests with the top ten. The receptor's source is a man aged 50-59 years with active COVID-19. Sequencing used peripheral blood. The chain couples TRBV14 to TRBJ2-2; D possibly corresponds to TRBD2 (5 bases). Here the CDR3 reads CASSQDRGTGELFF. In DNA, the CDR3 is TGTGCCAGCAGCCAAGATCGGGGCACCGGGGAGCTGTTTTTT.